These T cell receptor beta chains were read from a single sample in a study of blood T cell repertoires in COVID-19. Profiling relied on immunoSEQ multiplex PCR, and the TCRdb table lists in-frame clones only, not all of them. The data show roughly 460,000 clones, 85% to 90% seen once. The sample was peripheral blood. The receptors were gathered from a man younger than 35 with COVID-19, enrolled during active disease. Each CDR3 is given with its conserved first and last residue. A D gene is named only where the DNA matches it firmly. Where a row states a size, it is once, few, many or the class of an expanded clone; other rows omit it.

v_call	clone_size	d_call	j_call	cdr3_nt	cdr3_aa
TRBV7-8	once	NA	TRBJ2-1	TGTGCCAGCAGCGCGAACAGGGACAATGAGCAGTTCTTC	CASSANRDNEQFF
TRBV2	NA	NA	TRBJ2-5	TGTGCCAGCAGTGACTTCGAGAGGCCCGAAAGAGAGACCCAGTACTTC	CASSDFERPERETQYF
TRBV30	NA	NA	TRBJ2-7	TGTGCCTGGAGTGTAAAGGGGGACACTCCCTCCTACGAGCAGTACTTC	CAWSVKGDTPSYEQYF
TRBV3-1/TRBV3-2	NA	TRBD1	TRBJ2-2	TGTGCCAGCAGCTACGGACAGGGGGCGACCGGGGAGCTGTTTTTT	CASSYGQGATGELFF
TRBV6-5	NA	NA	TRBJ1-2	TGTGCCAGCAGACCGACAGTAGCTAACTATGGCTACACCTTC	CASRPTVANYGYTF
TRBV11-2	NA	NA	TRBJ1-1	TGTGCCAGCAGCTTAATCCGGAACACTGAAGCTTTCTTT	CASSLIRNTEAFF
TRBV27	NA	TRBD1	TRBJ1-5	TGTGCCAGCGCTCACAGGGGGAGCAATCAGCCCCAGCATTTT	CASAHRGSNQPQHF
TRBV2	NA	NA	TRBJ1-6	TGTGCCAGCAGGTTAGAGGGAGATCATAATTCACCCCTCCACTTT	CASRLEGDHNSPLHF
TRBV29-1	NA	NA	TRBJ2-1	TGCAGCGCTGCTTCTTCTTTATACAGGAATGAGCAGTTCTTC	CSAASSLYRNEQFF
TRBV5-4	NA	NA	TRBJ2-2	TGTGCCAGCAGCCCTCAGGGCACCGGGGAGCTGTTTTTT	CASSPQGTGELFF
TRBV18	few	NA	TRBJ2-1	TGTGCCAGCTCACCATCAGTTAATGAGCAGTTCTTC	CASSPSVNEQFF
TRBV4-1	NA	TRBD1	TRBJ2-7	TGCGCCAGCAGCCAAGGACAGGGGCGCGACGAGCAGTACTTC	CASSQGQGRDEQYF
TRBV19	few	NA	TRBJ1-5	TGTGCCAGTAGTATGTCGAGAAATCAGCCCCAGCATTTT	CASSMSRNQPQHF
TRBV6-6	NA	NA	TRBJ1-5	TGTGCCAGCAGTTACTCGGGGGGGGCGGGGCAGCCCCAGCATTTT	CASSYSGGAGQPQHF
TRBV19	once	NA	TRBJ1-1	TGTGCCAGTAGTATTCTAGGGACAATCAACACTGAAGCTTTCTTT	CASSILGTINTEAFF
TRBV2	NA	TRBD2	TRBJ2-1	TGTGCCAGCAGCGTTTCCGGGACTAGCGGATCCTACAATGAGCAGTTCTTC	CASSVSGTSGSYNEQFF
TRBV9	NA	NA	TRBJ2-5	TGTGCCAGCAGCGTAGATCGCGGGGGCCCCCAAGAGACCCAGTACTTC	CASSVDRGGPQETQYF
TRBV27	NA	NA	TRBJ2-7	TGTGCCAGCAGTTCTCCCCGAGACAGCTCCTACGAGCAGTACTTC	CASSSPRDSSYEQYF
TRBV7-2	NA	TRBD2	TRBJ2-4	TGTGCCAGCAGCTCTAGCGGGGGACGGAGAAACATTCAGTACTTC	CASSSSGGRRNIQYF
TRBV11-3	NA	TRBD2	TRBJ2-1	TGTGCCAGCAGCTTTCTAGCGGATGAGCAGTTCTTC	CASSFLADEQFF
TRBV18	NA	TRBD1	TRBJ2-1	TGTGCCAGCTCATCCGGGACAGGGGAGTACAATGAGCAGTTCTTC	CASSSGTGEYNEQFF
TRBV19	NA	TRBD1	TRBJ2-7	TGTGCCAGTAGTATCGACAGGGGGCGACGGCAGTACTTC	CASSIDRGRRQYF
TRBV5-4	NA	TRBD1	TRBJ2-2	TGTGCCAGCAGTCGACAGGGGTCCGCCAAACGACCGAACACCGGGGAGCTGTTTTTT	CASSRQGSAKRPNTGELFF
TRBV7-3	NA	TRBD2	TRBJ2-1	TGTGCCAGCAGCTTAACGGCGGGAGGGCCGGAGGCCCACAATGAGCAGTTCTTC	CASSLTAGGPEAHNEQFF
TRBV24-1	NA	NA	TRBJ2-7	TGTGCCACCAGCGACGGGAGCTCCTACGAGCAGTACTTC	CATSDGSSYEQYF
TRBV2	once	NA	TRBJ1-6	TGTGCCAGCAGCGCCGGGATAGGGTATAATTCACCCCTCCACTTT	CASSAGIGYNSPLHF
TRBV6-5	NA	TRBD2	TRBJ2-7	TGTGCCAGCACCGCGGGGACTAGCGGGAGTTACGAGCAGTACTTC	CASTAGTSGSYEQYF
TRBV7-9	few	TRBD2	TRBJ2-1	TGTGCCAGCAGCGACGGACTAGCGGGAGGTGAGCAGTTCTTC	CASSDGLAGGEQFF
TRBV27	NA	NA	TRBJ1-6	TGTGCCAGTCAGGCCCCCCCGACAGGACACTCACCCCTCCACTTT	CASQAPPTGHSPLHF
TRBV6-5	NA	NA	TRBJ1-2	TGTGCCAGCAGTTACGGGGGGAGTGGCTACACCTTC	CASSYGGSGYTF
TRBV2	NA	NA	TRBJ2-7	TGTGCCAGCAGGACGTCCGGCGGGACTGTCTCCTACGAGCAGTACTTC	CASRTSGGTVSYEQYF
TRBV4-2	NA	TRBD1	TRBJ2-1	TGTGCCAGCAGCCAAGATGAGGGACAGAATGAGCAGTTCTTC	CASSQDEGQNEQFF
TRBV13	NA	TRBD1	TRBJ2-7	TGTGCCAGCAGCCAAGGGACAGATCTGAACGAGCAGTACTTC	CASSQGTDLNEQYF
TRBV2	NA	NA	TRBJ2-6	TGTGCCAGCAGTGCTAGCTCTGGGGCCAACGTCCTGACTTTC	CASSASSGANVLTF
TRBV6-6	NA	NA	TRBJ1-6	TGTGCCAGCAGTTACCCCCTCGGGTTTGACAATTCACCCCTCCACTTT	CASSYPLGFDNSPLHF
TRBV10-1	NA	NA	TRBJ2-5	TGCGCCATCCTAACTAGTTTGGAGACCCAGTACTTC	CAILTSLETQYF
TRBV6-1	NA	NA	TRBJ1-5	TGTGCCAGCAGTGATCTGGACACATCCAATCAGCCCCAGCATTTT	CASSDLDTSNQPQHF
TRBV13	NA	TRBD1	TRBJ2-7	TGTGCCAGCAGTGACTACCGGGACAGGGCCCACGAGCAGTACTTC	CASSDYRDRAHEQYF
TRBV7-9	NA	TRBD1	TRBJ1-6	TGTGCCAGCAGCCTGCGGACAGGGGGAAATTCACCCCTCCACTTT	CASSLRTGGNSPLHF
TRBV27	NA	TRBD2	TRBJ2-7	TGTGCCAGCAGTCGCATTACTAGCGGGAACTACGAGCAGTACTTC	CASSRITSGNYEQYF
TRBV11-3	once	TRBD1	TRBJ2-5	TGTGCCAGCAGCTTAAACAGGGGAAAGGAGACCCAGTACTTC	CASSLNRGKETQYF
TRBV11-2	NA	TRBD1	TRBJ1-6	TGTGCCAGCAGCTTAGGGACAGGCATAATTAATTCACCCCTCCACTTT	CASSLGTGIINSPLHF
TRBV15	NA	TRBD2	TRBJ2-5	TGTGCCACCAGCGCGCCGGGAGGGCGAGAGACCCAGTACTTC	CATSAPGGRETQYF
TRBV5-1	NA	NA	TRBJ1-1	TGCGCCAGCACTGAGCCAGGGAATGAAGCTTTCTTT	CASTEPGNEAFF
TRBV2	NA	NA	TRBJ2-1	TGTGCCAGCAGTGACTATGAGCAGTTCTTC	CASSDYEQFF
TRBV5-1	NA	TRBD2	TRBJ2-5	TGCGCCAGCAGCTGGGGGCTAGGGGCTAGCGGGCAAGAGACCCAGTACTTC	CASSWGLGASGQETQYF
TRBV6-6	NA	NA	TRBJ2-1	TGTGCCAGCACCCGAAGGGAGGAGCGGTTATACAATGAGCAGTTCTTC	CASTRREERLYNEQFF
TRBV15	NA	NA	TRBJ2-2	TGTGCCACCAGCAGAGATGCGCCTGGTTGGAACACCGGGGAGCTGTTTTTT	CATSRDAPGWNTGELFF
TRBV12-5	NA	NA	TRBJ2-1	TGTGCTAGTGGCCCGCAGGGGTTGGGCAATGAGCAGTTCTTC	CASGPQGLGNEQFF
TRBV15	NA	NA	TRBJ1-2	TGTGCCACCAGCCGAGGGCCCCCTAACTATGGCTACACCTTC	CATSRGPPNYGYTF
TRBV9	NA	TRBD2	TRBJ2-3	TGTGCCAGCAGCGTAGCCTTGACTAGCGGGGTAAAAAAGAGGGATACAGATACGCAGTATTTT	CASSVALTSGVKKRDTDTQYF
TRBV6-1	NA	TRBD1	TRBJ1-6	TGTGCCAGCAGTGAGTACTCGGGACAGTCGAATTCACCCCTCCACTTT	CASSEYSGQSNSPLHF
TRBV5-4	NA	NA	TRBJ2-3	TGTGCCAGCAGCTTGGATCAGTCCACAGATACGCAGTATTTT	CASSLDQSTDTQYF
TRBV7-9	few	TRBD1	TRBJ1-1	TGTGCCAGCAGCTTAGGACAGGGGAACACTGAAGCTTTCTTT	CASSLGQGNTEAFF
TRBV3-1/TRBV3-2	NA	NA	TRBJ1-1	TGTGCCAGCAGCCATGGAGCAGGGGCCGGTGCTTTCTTT	CASSHGAGAGAFF
TRBV29-1	NA	NA	TRBJ1-2	TGCAGCGCAGGACTGAAGTATGGGTATGGCTACACCTTC	CSAGLKYGYGYTF
TRBV7-6	NA	NA	TRBJ2-1	TGTGCCAGCAGCTTAGAAGTGCAGGGCTACAATGAGCAGTTCTTC	CASSLEVQGYNEQFF
TRBV19	NA	TRBD1	TRBJ2-1	TGTGCCAGTAGTAACCAGGGGGCTTACAATGAGCAGTTCTTC	CASSNQGAYNEQFF
TRBV30	NA	NA	TRBJ1-1	TGTGCCTGGAGTGTATACAGAAACACTGAAGCTTTCTTT	CAWSVYRNTEAFF